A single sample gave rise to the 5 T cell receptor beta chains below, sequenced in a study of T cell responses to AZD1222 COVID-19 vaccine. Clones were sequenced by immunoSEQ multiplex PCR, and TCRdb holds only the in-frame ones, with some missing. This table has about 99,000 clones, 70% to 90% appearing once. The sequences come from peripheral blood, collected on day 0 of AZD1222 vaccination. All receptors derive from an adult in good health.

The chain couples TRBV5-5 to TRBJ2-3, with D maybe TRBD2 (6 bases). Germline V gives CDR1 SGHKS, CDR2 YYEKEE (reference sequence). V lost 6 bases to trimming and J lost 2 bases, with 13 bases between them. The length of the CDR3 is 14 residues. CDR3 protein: CASNGGSPTDTQYF. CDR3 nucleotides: TGTGCCAGCAACGGGGGAAGTCCCACAGATACGCAGTATTTT. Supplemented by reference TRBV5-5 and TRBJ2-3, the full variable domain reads DAGVTQSPTHLIKTRGQQVTLRCSPISGHKSVSWYQQVLGQGPQFIFQYYEKEERGRGNFPDRFSARQFPNYSSELNVNALLLGDSALYLCASNGGSPTDTQYFGPGTRLTVL.

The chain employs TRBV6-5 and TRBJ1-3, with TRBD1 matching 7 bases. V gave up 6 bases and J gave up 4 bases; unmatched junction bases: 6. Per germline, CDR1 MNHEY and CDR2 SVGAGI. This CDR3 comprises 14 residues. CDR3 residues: CASRSPTGGNTIYF. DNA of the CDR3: TGTGCCAGCAGATCCCCGACAGGGGGAAACACCATATATTTT.

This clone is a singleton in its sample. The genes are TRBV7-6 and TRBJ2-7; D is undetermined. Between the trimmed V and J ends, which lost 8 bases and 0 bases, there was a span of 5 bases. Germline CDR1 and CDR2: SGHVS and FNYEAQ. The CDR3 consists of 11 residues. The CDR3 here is CASSRSYEQYF. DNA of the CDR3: TGTGCCAGCTCCCGCTCCTACGAGCAGTACTTC. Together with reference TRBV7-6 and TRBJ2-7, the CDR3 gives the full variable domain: GAGVSQSPRYKVTKRGQDVALRCDPISGHVSLYWYRQALGQGPEFLTYFNYEAQQDKSGLPNDRFSAERPEGSISTLTIQRTEQRDSAMYRCASSRSYEQYFGPGTRLTVT.

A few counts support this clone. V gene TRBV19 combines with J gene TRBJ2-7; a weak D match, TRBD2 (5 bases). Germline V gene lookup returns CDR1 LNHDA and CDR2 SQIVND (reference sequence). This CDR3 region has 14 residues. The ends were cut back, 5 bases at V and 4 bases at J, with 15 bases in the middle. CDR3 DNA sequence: TGTGCCAGTAGTCCTGGATTGTCGGGGTACGAGCAGTACTTC. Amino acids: CASSPGLSGYEQYF. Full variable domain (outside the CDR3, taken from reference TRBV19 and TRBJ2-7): DGGITQSPKYLFRKEGQNVTLSCEQNLNHDAMYWYRQDPGQGLRLIYYSQIVNDFQKGDIAEGYSVSREKKESFPLTVTSAQKNPTAFYLCASSPGLSGYEQYFGPGTRLTVT.

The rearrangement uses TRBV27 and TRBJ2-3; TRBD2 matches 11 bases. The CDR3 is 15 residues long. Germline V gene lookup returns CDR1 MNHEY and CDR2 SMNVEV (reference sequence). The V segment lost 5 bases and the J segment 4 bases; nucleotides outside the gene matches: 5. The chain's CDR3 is CASSLTSGGADTQYF. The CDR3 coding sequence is TGTGCCAGCAGTCTAACTAGCGGGGGAGCAGATACGCAGTATTTT.